The T cell receptor (beta chain) under discussion was sequenced for a study of blood T cell repertoires in COVID-19. Across the whole study: Specimens from acute and convalescent COVID-19 originated in the United States, Italy and Spain.

This CDR3 comprises 14 residues. The J segment lost 6 bases and the V segment lost 4 bases, leaving 6 bases of the junction unmatched. The V gene's germline CDR1 is ENHRY and CDR2 SYGVKD. As processed by the authors: Reference gene primers were amplified, and this amplification served to estimate nucleated cell counts. Assay used: immunoSEQ multiplex PCR; TCRdb lists only in-frame clones, some missing. The D gene and trimming were derived from the DNA, and the V and J assignments and clone size from that table. This sample has fewer than 250,000 clones, with 84% found just once. This sequence was found in a human donor in a cohort sampled during active COVID-19. This chain joins TRBV10-3 and TRBJ2-7; TRBD1 matches at 10 bases. Sequenced input: peripheral blood. The CDR3 protein is CAISVRQGAVEQYF. CDR3 bases: TGTGCCATCAGTGTGCGACAGGGGGCGGTCGAGCAGTACTTC.